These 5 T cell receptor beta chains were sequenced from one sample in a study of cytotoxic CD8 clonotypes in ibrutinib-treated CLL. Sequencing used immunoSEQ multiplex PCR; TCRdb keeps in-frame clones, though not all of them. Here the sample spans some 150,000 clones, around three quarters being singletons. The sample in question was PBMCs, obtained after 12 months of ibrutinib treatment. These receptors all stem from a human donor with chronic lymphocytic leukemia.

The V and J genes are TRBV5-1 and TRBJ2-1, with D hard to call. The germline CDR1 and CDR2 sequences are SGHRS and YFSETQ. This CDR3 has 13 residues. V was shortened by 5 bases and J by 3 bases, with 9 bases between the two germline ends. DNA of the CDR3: TGCGCCAGCAGTTCCGAGAGCTACAATGAGCAGTTCTTC. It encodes CASSSESYNEQFF.

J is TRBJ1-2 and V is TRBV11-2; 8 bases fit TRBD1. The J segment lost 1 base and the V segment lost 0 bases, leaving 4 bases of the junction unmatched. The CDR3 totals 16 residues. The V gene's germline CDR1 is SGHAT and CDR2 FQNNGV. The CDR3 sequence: CASSLDRQGFNYGYTF. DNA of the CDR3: TGTGCCAGCAGCTTAGACCGACAGGGGTTTAACTATGGCTACACCTTC.

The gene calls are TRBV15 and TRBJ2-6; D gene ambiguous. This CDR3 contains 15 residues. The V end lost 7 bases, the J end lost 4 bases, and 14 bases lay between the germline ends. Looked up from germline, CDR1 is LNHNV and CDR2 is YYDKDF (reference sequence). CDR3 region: CATTPDRAGANVLTF. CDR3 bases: TGTGCCACCACCCCGGACCGCGCCGGGGCCAACGTCCTGACTTTC.

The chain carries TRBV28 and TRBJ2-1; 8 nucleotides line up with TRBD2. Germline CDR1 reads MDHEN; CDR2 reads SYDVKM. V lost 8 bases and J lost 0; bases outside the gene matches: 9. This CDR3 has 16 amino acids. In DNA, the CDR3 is TGTGCCAGCCGAGAAGCGGGAGCGTTCTCCTACAATGAGCAGTTCTTC. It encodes CASREAGAFSYNEQFF.

The CDR3 loop is CASSLLAGLGNEQFF. As DNA, the CDR3 is TGTGCCAGCAGCCTACTAGCGGGATTGGGGAATGAGCAGTTCTTC. This chain joins TRBV7-2 and TRBJ2-1; TRBD2 matches at 10 bases. The CDR3 totals 15 residues. The V gene end was trimmed by 5 bases and the J gene end by 7 bases; junction bases not matched to a gene: 8. In germline, CDR1 is SGHTA, CDR2 FQGNSA.